The 14 T cell receptor beta chains reported below all come from one sample, sequenced in a study of post-analysis software for immune sequencing data. These receptors lack a known antigen. Built from TCR beta cDNA, the libraries had unique molecular identifiers in them. TCRdb re-called the PCR reads with MiXCR, one entry per CDR3 protein. Here the sample spans about 800,000 distinct CDR3 sequences, about 27% being singletons. Study-level findings and limits: Roughly five TRBV segments appeared more often in patients than in controls, and TRBV5-6, TRBV5-1 and TRBV20-1 were among these.

Sequencing was done on a sample of blood. The receptor set was obtained from a girl between 5 and 17 years old with multiple sclerosis.

This clonotype was counted only a few times. The chain joins TRBV20-1 to TRBJ1-2; D might be TRBD1 (6 bases). Germline V gene data show CDR1 as DFQATT and CDR2 as SNEGSKA (reference sequence). The CDR3 length is 12 residues. Deletions cut 3 bases from V and 6 bases from J, with 11 bases between. CDR3 bases: TGCAGTGCTAGCCAACAGGGTCATGGCTACACCTTC. It yields the protein CSASQQGHGYTF.

J is TRBJ2-3 and V is TRBV7-2; TRBD2 aligns across 8 bases. The germline V gene has CDR1 SGHTA and CDR2 FQGNSA. The CDR3 sequence is 16 residues long. Unmatched junction bases numbered 10, after V lost 4 bases and J lost 4 bases. DNA for the CDR3: TGTGCCAGCAGCTCCTGGTCCAGCGGGAGCCCAGATACGCAGTATTTT. It translates to CASSSWSSGSPDTQYF.

This clonotype was seen a few times. This chain links TRBV20-1 with TRBJ1-6, with D maybe TRBD1 (6 bases). The CDR3 has 14 amino acids. Trimming left V 0 bases short and J 9 bases short, with 12 bases between. CDR1 is DFQATT, CDR2 SNEGSKA, per germline (reference sequence). CDR3 region: CSARDWGAGSPLHF. The CDR3, as DNA: TGCAGTGCTAGAGATTGGGGGGCAGGTTCACCCCTCCACTTT.

A few counts support this clonotype. The V gene is TRBV3-1, the J gene TRBJ2-1; 9 positions agree with TRBD2. Losses at the gene ends were 0 bases for V and 13 bases for J; bases not matched to a gene: 7. The CDR3 loop spans 14 amino acids. Germline CDR1 and CDR2: LGHDT and YNNKEL (reference sequence). The CDR3: CASSQEVSSGVQFF. CDR3 nucleotides: TGTGCCAGCAGCCAAGAAGTGTCTAGCGGGGTCCAGTTCTTC.

The sample holds many counts of this clonotype. The J gene is TRBJ2-7, the V gene TRBV9; TRBD2 aligns across 9 bases. The CDR3 sequence is 15 residues long. V gave up 3 bases and J gave up 2 bases; unmatched junction bases: 6. Germline CDR1 SGDLS, CDR2 YYNGEE. The CDR3 DNA is TGTGCCAGCAGCGAGGGGTTAGCGGGAGCCTACGAGCAGTACTTC. It yields the protein CASSEGLAGAYEQYF.

This clonotype appeared many times. V usage is TRBV29-1 and J usage is TRBJ1-2; no reliable D call. Germline CDR1 reads SQVTM; CDR2 reads ANQGSEA. Trimming cost V 5 bases and J 2 bases, with 9 bases left between them. This CDR3 is built from 12 residues. The CDR3 protein is CSVWSGNYGYTF. DNA of the CDR3: TGCAGCGTTTGGAGCGGAAACTATGGCTACACCTTC. Full variable domain (outside the CDR3, taken from reference TRBV29-1 and TRBJ1-2): SAVISQKPSRDICQRGTSLTIQCQVDSQVTMMFWYRQQPGQSLTLIATANQGSEATYESGFVIDKFPISRPNLTFSTLTVSNMSPEDSSIYLCSVWSGNYGYTFGSGTRLTVV.

V gene TRBV7-2 combines with J gene TRBJ2-5; 7 nucleotides align to TRBD2. CDR1 and CDR2 from the germline V gene are SGHTA and FQGNSA. CDR3 length: 15 amino acids. With 5 bases clipped from V and 1 base from J, the junction kept 7 bases outside the gene matches. The DNA of the CDR3 is TGTGCCAGCAGCGAGAGGTGGGGGGGCCAAGAGACCCAGTACTTC. It specifies CASSERWGGQETQYF.

V and J are TRBV6-5 and TRBJ2-7; TRBD1 or TRBD2 may be the D gene (5 bases each). The end of the DNA aligns better with TRBJ2-5, so the J call may be wrong. The CDR3 length is 14 residues. CDR1 and CDR2 from the germline V gene are MNHEY and SVGAGI. DNA of the CDR3: TGTGCCAGCAGTTCCGGGGCCTTTCTAGAGACCCAGTACTTC. Its protein is CASSSGAFLETQYF.

This chain uses TRBV3-1 with TRBJ2-7, with 8 bases identical to TRBD1. The junction had 6 bases not matched to a gene; V was cut back by 0 bases and J by 2 bases. There are 16 residues in the CDR3. From germline, CDR1 is LGHDT and CDR2 YNNKEL (reference sequence). The CDR3 region is CASSQDPGQAPYEQYF. The CDR3 DNA reads as TGTGCCAGCAGCCAAGACCCGGGACAGGCTCCCTACGAGCAGTACTTC.

V is TRBV27 and J is TRBJ2-1, with unresolved D. CDR1 is MNHEY, CDR2 SMNVEV, per germline (reference sequence). V lost 6 bases and J lost 7, with 10 bases in between. CDR3 length equals 12 residues. The CDR3 nucleotides read TGTGCCAGCAGACTAAGGTTAAATGAGCAGTTCTTC. It is translated as CASRLRLNEQFF.

Many counts were recorded for this clonotype. V and J are TRBV7-2 and TRBJ2-7, with 8 nucleotides matching TRBD1. Per germline, CDR1 SGHTA and CDR2 FQGNSA. The V gene end was trimmed by 0 bases and the J gene end by 2 bases; junction bases not matched to a gene: 6. The CDR3 is 16 amino acids. The CDR3 protein is CASSLAGQGNPYEQYF. The DNA of the CDR3 is TGTGCCAGCAGCTTAGCCGGACAGGGCAACCCCTACGAGCAGTACTTC.

The V and J genes are TRBV7-6 and TRBJ2-1; 13 bases line up with TRBD2. This CDR3 has 18 residues. CDR1 is SGHVS, CDR2 FNYEAQ, per germline. The junction had 10 bases not matched to a gene; V was cut back by 5 bases and J by 3 bases. The CDR3: CASSPDGTSGVHYNEQFF. CDR3 nucleotide sequence: TGTGCCAGCAGCCCCGATGGGACTAGCGGGGTACACTACAATGAGCAGTTCTTC.

This clonotype was counted only a few times. This chain links TRBV27 with TRBJ1-2, with TRBD1 as a possible D gene (5 bases). The CDR3 covers 13 residues. Germline assignment: CDR1 MNHEY and CDR2 SMNVEV (reference sequence). Trimming left V 8 bases short and J 5 bases short, with 15 bases between. CDR3 amino acids: CASSIVSGYGYTF. Written as DNA, the CDR3 is TGTGCCAGCTCTATCGTTTCAGGGTATGGCTACACCTTC.

This rearrangement joins TRBV4-2 to TRBJ1-1; D unresolved. This CDR3 has 14 amino acids. In germline, CDR1 is LGHNA, CDR2 YNFKEQ. V lost 0 bases, J lost 1 base, and 6 bases lay in between. For the CDR3, the DNA is TGTGCCAGCAGCCAAGACCCGTGGAACACTGAAGCTTTCTTT. This codes for CASSQDPWNTEAFF.